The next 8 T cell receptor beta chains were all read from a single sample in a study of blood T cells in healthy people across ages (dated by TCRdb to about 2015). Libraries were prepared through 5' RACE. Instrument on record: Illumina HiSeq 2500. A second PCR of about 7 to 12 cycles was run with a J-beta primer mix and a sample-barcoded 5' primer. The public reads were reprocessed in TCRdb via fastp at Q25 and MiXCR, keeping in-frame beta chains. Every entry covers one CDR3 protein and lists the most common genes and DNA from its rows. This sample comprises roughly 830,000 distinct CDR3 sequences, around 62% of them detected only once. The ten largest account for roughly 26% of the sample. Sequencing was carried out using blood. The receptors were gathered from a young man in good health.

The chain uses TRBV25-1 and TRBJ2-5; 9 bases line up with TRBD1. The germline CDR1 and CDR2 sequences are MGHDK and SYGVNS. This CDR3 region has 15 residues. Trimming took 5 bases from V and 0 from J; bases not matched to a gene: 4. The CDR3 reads CASSRDREYQETQYF. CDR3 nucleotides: TGTGCCAGCAGTAGGGACAGGGAGTACCAAGAGACCCAGTACTTC.

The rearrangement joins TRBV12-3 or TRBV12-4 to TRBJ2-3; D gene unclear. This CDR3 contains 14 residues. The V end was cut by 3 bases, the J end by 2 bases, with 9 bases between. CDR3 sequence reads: CASSFSQATDTQYF. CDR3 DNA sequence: TGTGCCAGCAGTTTCAGCCAGGCCACAGATACGCAGTATTTT.

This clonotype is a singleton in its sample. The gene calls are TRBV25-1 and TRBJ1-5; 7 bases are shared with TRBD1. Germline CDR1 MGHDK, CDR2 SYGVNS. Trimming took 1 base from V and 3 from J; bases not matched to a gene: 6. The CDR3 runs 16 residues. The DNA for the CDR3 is TGTGCCAGCAGTGAATCTGGGACAGTCCTCAATCAGCCCCAGCATTTT. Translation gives CASSESGTVLNQPQHF.

Written as DNA, the CDR3 is TGTGCCAGCAGTTTGAGCGGGACAGGGGGGGTGGATACGCAGTATTTT. Amino acids: CASSLSGTGGVDTQYF. The chain employs TRBV28 and TRBJ2-3, with 11 positions matching TRBD1. CDR1 and CDR2 from the germline V gene are MDHEN and SYDVKM. With 3 bases clipped from V and 6 bases from J, the junction kept 8 bases outside the gene matches. This CDR3 spans 16 amino acids. Full variable domain (missing parts from reference TRBV28 and TRBJ2-3): DVKVTQSSRYLVKRTGEKVFLECVQDMDHENMFWYRQDPGLGLRLIYFSYDVKMKEKGDIPEGYSVSREKKERFSLILESASTNQTSMYLCASSLSGTGGVDTQYFGPGTRLTVL.

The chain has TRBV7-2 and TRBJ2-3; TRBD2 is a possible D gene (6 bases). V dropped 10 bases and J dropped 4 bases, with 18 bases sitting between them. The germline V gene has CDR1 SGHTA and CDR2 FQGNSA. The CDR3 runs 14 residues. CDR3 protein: CATSPGRTADTQYF. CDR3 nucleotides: TGTGCCACTTCCCCAGGGAGGACTGCAGATACGCAGTATTTT.

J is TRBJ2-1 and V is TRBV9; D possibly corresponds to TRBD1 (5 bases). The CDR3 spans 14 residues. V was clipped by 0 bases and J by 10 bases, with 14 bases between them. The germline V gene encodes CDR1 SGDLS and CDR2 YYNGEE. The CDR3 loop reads CASSVETAPGEQFF. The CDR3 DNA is TGTGCCAGCAGCGTAGAGACAGCCCCCGGGGAGCAGTTCTTC. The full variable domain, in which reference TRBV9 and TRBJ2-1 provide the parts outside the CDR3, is DSGVTQTPKHLITATGQRVTLRCSPRSGDLSVYWYQQSLDQGLQFLIQYYNGEERAKGNILERFSAQQFPDLHSELNLSSLELGDSALYFCASSVETAPGEQFFGPGTRLTVL.

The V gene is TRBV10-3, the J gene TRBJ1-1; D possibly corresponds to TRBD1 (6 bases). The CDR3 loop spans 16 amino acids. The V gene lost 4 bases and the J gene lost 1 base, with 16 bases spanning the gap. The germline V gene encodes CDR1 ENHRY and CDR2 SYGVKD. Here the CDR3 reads CAISVRLAGENTEAFF. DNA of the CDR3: TGTGCCATCAGTGTAAGATTGGCAGGGGAGAACACTGAAGCTTTCTTT.

The CDR3 protein is CATSRATYGYTF. CDR3 nucleotides: TGTGCCACCAGCAGAGCAACCTATGGCTACACCTTC. The chain uses TRBV15 and TRBJ1-2; unclear D gene. This CDR3 has 12 residues. The germline V gene encodes CDR1 LNHNV and CDR2 YYDKDF (reference sequence). V was clipped by 1 base and J by 4 bases, with 4 bases between them. Combining the CDR3 with reference TRBV15 and TRBJ1-2 gives the whole variable domain DAMVIQNPRYQVTQFGKPVTLSCSQTLNHNVMYWYQQKSSQAPKLLFHYYDKDFNNEADTPDNFQSRRPNTSFCFLDIRSPGLGDTAMYLCATSRATYGYTFGSGTRLTVV.